This TCR beta chain stems from a study of type 1 regulatory T cells. Study-wide context: T-allo10 is a Tr1-enriched, alloantigen-specific CD4 T cell product made in vitro.

Details on this clonotype: Its antigen is not known.

TCRdb processed the reads anew with MiXCR; each CDR3 protein has one entry. The sample records fewer than 80,000 distinct CDR3 sequences, roughly 20% being singletons. Study-level results: Type 1 regulatory T cells had a more restricted TCR repertoire than non-type 1 regulatory T cells.

Germline loops: CDR1 MDHEN, CDR2 SYDVKM. The CDR3 runs to 16 residues. The V end lost 2 bases, the J end lost 1 base, and 15 bases lay between the germline ends. Sequenced sample: cultured type 1 regulatory T (Tr1) cells, either the whole culture or a sorted fraction (not recorded which). This TCR came from a human donor in good health. The V gene is TRBV28, the J gene TRBJ2-7, with D perhaps TRBD1 or TRBD2 (6 bases each). The CDR3 here is CASSLNSGGVSYEQYF. The CDR3 DNA is TGTGCCAGCAGTTTAAATTCCGGGGGCGTGTCCTACGAGCAGTACTTC.